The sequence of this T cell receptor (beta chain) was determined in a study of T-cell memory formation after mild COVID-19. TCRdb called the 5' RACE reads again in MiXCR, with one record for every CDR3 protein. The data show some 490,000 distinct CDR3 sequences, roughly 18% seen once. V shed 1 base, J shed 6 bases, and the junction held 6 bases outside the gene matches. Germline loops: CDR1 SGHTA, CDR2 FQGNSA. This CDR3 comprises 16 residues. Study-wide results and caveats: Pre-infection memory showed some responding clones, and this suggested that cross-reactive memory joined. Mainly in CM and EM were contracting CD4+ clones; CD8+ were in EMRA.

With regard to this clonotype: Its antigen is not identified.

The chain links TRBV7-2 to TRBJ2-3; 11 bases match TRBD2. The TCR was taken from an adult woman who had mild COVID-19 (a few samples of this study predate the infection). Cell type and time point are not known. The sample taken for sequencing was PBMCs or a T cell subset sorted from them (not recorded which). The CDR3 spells CASSLGGTSGGDTQYF. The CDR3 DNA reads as TGTGCCAGCAGCTTAGGTGGGACTAGCGGTGGGGATACGCAGTATTTT. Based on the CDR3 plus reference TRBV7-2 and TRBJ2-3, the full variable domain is GAGVSQSPSNKVTEKGKDVELRCDPISGHTALYWYRQSLGQGLEFLIYFQGNSAPDKSGLPSDRFSAERTGGSVSTLTIQRTQQEDSAVYLCASSLGGTSGGDTQYFGPGTRLTVL.